This passage covers 11 T cell receptor beta chains from one sample sequenced in a study of T cell responses to AZD1222 COVID-19 vaccine. Libraries were prepared by immunoSEQ multiplex PCR; TCRdb keeps only in-frame clonotypes and omits some of them. The sample yields 98,000 or so clones, about 89% seen once. Material: peripheral blood, obtained 28 days after the second dose of the MenACWY control vaccine. Source of these receptors: an adult who received the MenACWY meningococcal vaccine as a control.

The sample holds a few counts of this clone. The rearrangement uses TRBV9 and TRBJ2-3; maybe TRBD2 (5 bases). In germline, CDR1 is SGDLS, CDR2 YYNGEE. Trimming stripped 0 bases from V and 5 bases from J, with 16 bases between. The CDR3 covers 16 residues. Written as DNA, the CDR3 is TGTGCCAGCAGCGTAGAATCGGGGTATCAGATAGATACGCAGTATTTT. Protein sequence: CASSVESGYQIDTQYF.

This clone was counted once. V usage is TRBV29-1 and J usage is TRBJ2-7; 8 nucleotides agree with TRBD1. The CDR3 spans 16 residues. From germline, CDR1 is SQVTM and CDR2 ANQGSEA. V gave up 2 bases and J gave up 3 bases; unmatched junction bases: 12. CDR3 sequence (DNA): TGCAGCGTTGAATCGGGACAGGCCGAAGGGAGCTACGAGCAGTACTTC. This codes for CSVESGQAEGSYEQYF.

The chain has TRBV14 and TRBJ2-2, with TRBD2 identical over 11 bases. Germline V CDR1 and CDR2: SGHDN, FVKESK. The CDR3 sequence is 15 residues long. V was pared by 4 bases and J by 4 bases, with 2 bases of the junction left unmatched. The chain's CDR3 is CASSPGLAGTGELFF. In nucleotides, the CDR3 is TGTGCCAGCAGCCCTGGACTAGCGGGCACCGGGGAGCTGTTTTTT.

The V call is TRBV9, the J call TRBJ1-3; a possible D gene is TRBD1 (5 bases). Germline V gene data show CDR1 as SGDLS and CDR2 as YYNGEE. The CDR3 contains 16 residues. Deletions cut 0 bases from V and 5 bases from J, with 15 bases between. The CDR3 sequence is CASSVGGTQGRNTIYF. As DNA, the CDR3 is TGTGCCAGCAGCGTAGGCGGGACCCAAGGACGAAACACCATATATTTT.

The chain couples TRBV4-3 to TRBJ2-3, with 12 bases that match TRBD2. This CDR3 has 16 amino acids. Germline V lookup: CDR1 LGHNA, CDR2 YSLEER. With V trimmed by 0 bases and J by 4 bases, 2 bases remained unmatched. The CDR3 DNA is TGCGCCAGCAGCCAAGATCTAGCGGGGGGGCCAGATACGCAGTATTTT. Amino acid sequence: CASSQDLAGGPDTQYF.

CDR3 sequence: CASGADFQGSTEAFF. The DNA for the CDR3 is TGTGCCAGTGGGGCGGATTTTCAAGGTAGCACTGAAGCTTTCTTT. The rearrangement links TRBV25-1 to TRBJ1-1; possibly TRBD1 for D (5 bases). This CDR3 has 15 amino acids. Per the germline V gene, CDR1 is MGHDK and CDR2 is SYGVNS. V lost 9 bases and J lost 4, with 21 bases in between. Looking up the rest from reference TRBV25-1 and TRBJ1-1 gives the full variable domain: EADIYQTPRYLVIGTGKKITLECSQTMGHDKMYWYQQDPGMELHLIHYSYGVNSTEKGDLSSESTVSRIRTEHFPLTLESARPSHTSQYLCASGADFQGSTEAFFGQGTRLTVV.

The CDR3 nucleotides read TGTGCCAGCAGCTTGAACAGGGATGATACGCAGTATTTT. Its translation: CASSLNRDDTQYF. V usage is TRBV5-4 and J usage is TRBJ2-3; maybe TRBD1 (6 bases). Germline values: CDR1 SGHNT, CDR2 YYREEE (reference sequence). The CDR3 covers 13 residues. V dropped 1 base and J dropped 6 bases, with 9 bases sitting between them.

This chain's CDR3 is CASSNGTGIEWVKYGYTF. Here the CDR3 DNA reads TGTGCCAGCAGCAATGGGACAGGTATTGAGTGGGTGAAATATGGCTACACCTTC. The V gene is TRBV21-1, the J gene TRBJ1-2; the D segment call TRBD1 is taken from the table without a DNA check. TRBV21-1 is recorded as a pseudogene. This CDR3 contains 18 residues.

This clone was counted a single time. The J gene is TRBJ1-3, the V gene TRBV28, with D maybe TRBD1 (5 bases). Germline V gene data show CDR1 as MDHEN and CDR2 as SYDVKM. The V and J ends lost 9 bases and 0 bases respectively, with 15 bases between them. The CDR3 length is 15 residues. The CDR3 DNA reads TGTGCCAGTTTGGGGGGGGATTCCTCTGGAAACACCATATATTTT. Its translation is CASLGGDSSGNTIYF.

This chain connects TRBV27 to TRBJ2-1, with D possibly TRBD2 on 7 matching bases. Germline V gene lookup returns CDR1 MNHEY and CDR2 SMNVEV (reference sequence). The CDR3 spans 14 residues. Trimming removed 9 bases from V and 7 bases from J, with 19 bases in between. As DNA, the CDR3 is TGTGCCAGTCGAGGGAGGGGGGGCGTGAATGAGCAGTTCTTC. This sequence encodes CASRGRGGVNEQFF.

This rearrangement joins TRBV5-6 to TRBJ1-2; the match to TRBD1 covers 12 bases. The germline V gene has CDR1 SGHDT and CDR2 YYEEEE. The CDR3 length is 15 residues. The ends lost 5 bases at V and 7 bases at J; junction bases unmatched: 9. CDR3 sequence: CASRLTGTGGAGYTF. The CDR3 nucleotides read TGTGCCAGCAGGCTGACCGGGACAGGGGGCGCTGGCTACACCTTC. The whole variable domain, remainder taken from reference TRBV5-6 and TRBJ1-2, is DAGVTQSPTHLIKTRGQQVTLRCSPKSGHDTVSWYQQALGQGPQFIFQYYEEEERQRGNFPDRFSGHQFPNYSSELNVNALLLGDSALYLCASRLTGTGGAGYTFGSGTRLTVV.